This TCR beta chain comes out of a study of early T cells in non-severe SARS-CoV-2 infection. Notes on the study in general: Using VDJdb, the matching emphasized anti-spike CD8 responses while missing private and CD4 specificities.

From the 5' RACE reads, TCRdb called clonotypes with MiXCR, one entry per CDR3 protein. The repertoire holds tens of thousands of distinct CDR3 sequences, approximately 13% seen once, with 1.3% in the top ten. This clonotype was found many times. Its antigen is unidentified. This CDR3 spans 15 amino acids. Trimming removed 6 bases from V and 1 base from J; junction bases left unmatched: 3. The TCR originated in an adult who was a healthcare worker with PCR-confirmed SARS-CoV-2 infection or an uninfected control (not recorded which). The specimen sequenced was whole blood. V is TRBV12-3 or TRBV12-4 and J is TRBJ2-3, with 11 bases that match TRBD2. Here the CDR3 reads CASRHSGRGTDTQYF. The CDR3 region has the DNA TGTGCCAGCAGGCATAGCGGGAGGGGCACAGATACGCAGTATTTT.